Shown below are 8 T cell receptor beta chains from a single sample sequenced in a study of OX40 agonist ivuxolimab in advanced cancers. The method was immunoSEQ multiplex PCR; TCRdb's version includes in-frame clones alone and lacks a portion of them. The table has 35,000 to 50,000 clones, around nine tenths seen once. This sample comprised CD4+ or CD8+ T cells sorted from blood, obtained in a trial of the OX40 agonist ivuxolimab. The receptors derive from an adult with an advanced solid tumor such as melanoma, head and neck, liver or kidney cancer.

V is TRBV5-6 and J is TRBJ1-1, with no clear D. Germline V gene data show CDR1 as SGHDT and CDR2 as YYEEEE. The V end lost 1 base, the J end lost 0 bases, and 13 bases lay between the germline ends. The CDR3 is made up of 16 amino acids. Written as DNA, the CDR3 is TGTGCCAGCAGCTTGACCATAGCTATAATGAACACTGAAGCTTTCTTT. Its translation is CASSLTIAIMNTEAFF.

V is TRBV7-9 and J is TRBJ2-5, with D tentatively TRBD2 (7 bases). Germline V gene data show CDR1 as SEHNR and CDR2 as FQNEAQ (reference sequence). Trimming stripped 5 bases from V and 5 bases from J, with 15 bases between. There are 14 residues in the CDR3. CDR3 DNA: TGTGCCAGCAGCAGCTTACAGGGAGGGGAGACCCAGTACTTC. Translating it yields CASSSLQGGETQYF. Full variable domain (rest looked up from reference TRBV7-9 and TRBJ2-5): DTGVSQNPRHKITKRGQNVTFRCDPISEHNRLYWYRQTLGQGPEFLTYFQNEAQLEKSRLLSDRFSAERPKGSFSTLEIQRTEQGDSAMYLCASSSLQGGETQYFGPGTRLLVL.

V and J are TRBV6-4 and TRBJ2-1; 9 bases map to TRBD2. Germline CDR1 reads MRHNA; CDR2 reads SNTAGT. Germline trimming cut 3 bases from V and 4 bases from J; bases unmatched to any gene: 4. The CDR3 loop spans 15 amino acids. CDR3 protein: CASSEVLAGYNEQFF. The DNA for the CDR3 is TGTGCCAGCAGTGAAGTACTAGCGGGTTACAATGAGCAGTTCTTC.

This clone turned up a few times. V gene TRBV6-6 combines with J gene TRBJ1-5; tentative D call: TRBD1 (5 bases). CDR3 size: 15 residues. The V end was cut by 5 bases, the J end by 0 bases, with 11 bases between. Germline V gene lookup returns CDR1 MNHNY and CDR2 SVGAGI (reference sequence). CDR3 loop: CASSQWGNSNQPQHF. The DNA of the CDR3 is TGTGCCAGCAGTCAATGGGGGAATAGCAATCAGCCCCAGCATTTT.

The rearrangement joins TRBV5-1 to TRBJ1-2; D possibly corresponds to TRBD1 (6 bases). The V gene's germline CDR1 is SGHRS and CDR2 YFSETQ. This CDR3 has 14 residues. Trimming took off 4 bases at V and 3 bases at J, with 13 bases between the two ends. The CDR3 loop is CASSAWGPYYGYTF. CDR3 coding DNA: TGCGCCAGCAGCGCATGGGGGCCGTACTATGGCTACACCTTC.

The V and J genes are TRBV6-5 and TRBJ1-1; no definite D call. V lost 0 bases and J lost 10, with 12 bases in between. Looked up from germline, CDR1 is MNHEY and CDR2 is SVGAGI. The CDR3 consists of 13 residues. Here the CDR3 reads CASSYSSSLGAFF. Here the CDR3 DNA reads TGTGCCAGCAGTTACTCGAGCTCCCTCGGAGCTTTCTTT.

V and J are TRBV29-1 and TRBJ2-5; no reliable D call. Germline V gives CDR1 SQVTM, CDR2 ANQGSEA. This CDR3 has 12 residues. Trimming shortened V by 3 bases and J by 0 bases, and 5 bases separated the two germline ends. The CDR3 region is CSVEANQETQYF. CDR3 coding DNA: TGCAGCGTTGAGGCGAACCAAGAGACCCAGTACTTC.

The table lists this clone with a few counts. The CDR3 reads CASSETRAYEQYF. DNA for the CDR3: TGTGCCAGCAGTGAAACCCGGGCCTACGAGCAGTACTTC. The V gene is TRBV27, the J gene TRBJ2-7; D is unresolved. With 5 bases removed from V and 2 bases from J, the gap between germline ends came to 10 bases. Germline V gives CDR1 MNHEY, CDR2 SMNVEV (reference sequence). This CDR3 is built from 13 residues.